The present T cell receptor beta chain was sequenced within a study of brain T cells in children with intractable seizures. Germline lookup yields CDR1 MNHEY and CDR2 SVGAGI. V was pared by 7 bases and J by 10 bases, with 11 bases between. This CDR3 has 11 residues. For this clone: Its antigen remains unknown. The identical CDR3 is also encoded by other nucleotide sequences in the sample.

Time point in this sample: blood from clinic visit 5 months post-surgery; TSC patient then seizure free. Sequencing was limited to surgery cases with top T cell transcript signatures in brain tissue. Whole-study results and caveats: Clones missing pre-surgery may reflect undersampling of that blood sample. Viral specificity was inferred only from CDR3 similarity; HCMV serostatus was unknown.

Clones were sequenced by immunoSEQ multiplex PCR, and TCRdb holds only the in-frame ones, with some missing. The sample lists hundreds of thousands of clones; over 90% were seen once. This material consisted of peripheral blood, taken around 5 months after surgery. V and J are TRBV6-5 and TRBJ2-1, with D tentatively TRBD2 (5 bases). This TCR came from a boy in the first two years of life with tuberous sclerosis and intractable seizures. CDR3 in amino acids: CASTLGGEQFF. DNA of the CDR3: TGTGCCAGCACGTTAGGAGGCGAGCAGTTCTTC.